The clone carrying this T cell receptor (beta chain) was counted many times. The read gets to within 3 residues of the CDR3 end, and the germline J gene fills in the rest. Sequenced by immunoSEQ multiplex PCR; TCRdb stores in-frame clones only, minus some. The sample has around 34,000 clones, none seen only once. The germline V gene has CDR1 LNHDA and CDR2 SQIVND (reference sequence). This CDR3 has 15 amino acids. Unmatched junction bases numbered 4, after V lost 3 bases and J lost 4 bases. These data are taken from a study of T cell clonality in common variable immunodeficiency. This clonotype was obtained from a person between 18 and 75 years old in good health. The chain combines TRBV19 with TRBJ1-2; TRBD1 matches 11 bases. Sequenced sample: peripheral blood mononuclear cells. The CDR3 sequence: CASSIGTGGTYGYTF. Incomplete CDR3 DNA: TGTGCCAGTAGTATCGGGACAGGGGGAACCTATGGC. Full variable domain (remainder filled in from reference TRBV19 and TRBJ1-2): DGGITQSPKYLFRKEGQNVTLSCEQNLNHDAMYWYRQDPGQGLRLIYYSQIVNDFQKGDIAEGYSVSREKKESFPLTVTSAQKNPTAFYLCASSIGTGGTYGYTFGSGTRLTVV.